Here is one TCR beta chain with its context. Germline is not matched at one junction end, which may reflect a read error. This specimen belongs to a study of blood T cells in healthy people across ages. Overall study: Capturing about one barcoded beta molecule per two T cells was achieved by template switching.

The donors, healthy Caucasians from Russia, were aged roughly 6 to 100. A second 7 to 11 cycle PCR used barcoded and J-beta primers. TCRdb re-derived calls from the 5' RACE reads in MiXCR, one entry per CDR3 protein. The table records approximately 800,000 distinct CDR3 sequences, 25% to 30% of them present only once. This CDR3 comprises 16 residues. These data also featured in a second study, about T cells of mothers and their children.

This TCR derives from a boy younger than 18 in good health. Sequencing was done on a sample of blood. The gene calls are TRBV12-3 or TRBV12-4 and TRBJ2-4; tentatively, D is TRBD1 (7 bases). This CDR3 is CASSSWGDRSRNIHYF. CDR3 in DNA: TGTGCCAGCAGCTCCTGGGGGGACAGATCACGAAACATTCATTACTTC.